This T cell receptor (beta chain) was recovered during a study of blood T cell repertoires in COVID-19. Study as a whole: Italy, Spain and the United States were the sources of the convalescent and acute COVID-19 samples.

The germline gives CDR1 KGHSH, CDR2 LQKENI. Trimming cost V 3 bases and J 0 bases, with 9 bases left between them. There are 15 residues in the CDR3. Authors' data handling: Amplifying reference gene primers gave estimates of nucleated cell counts. Produced via immunoSEQ multiplex PCR; TCRdb's table is partial and in-frame only. V, J and clone size are taken as reported in that table, and D and trimming were inferred from the DNA itself. The top ten clones hold about 4% of a sample with around 150,000 clones, roughly 71% of them seen once. This sequence was found in a woman aged 80 or over with acute or convalescent COVID-19. The chain employs TRBV18 and TRBJ2-1; D is perhaps TRBD1 (5 bases). Sequenced input: peripheral blood. This CDR3 is CASSPVGRSYNEQFF. The CDR3 DNA is TGTGCCAGCTCACCTGTGGGGCGCTCCTACAATGAGCAGTTCTTC.